This T cell receptor (beta chain) was identified during a study of early T cells in non-severe SARS-CoV-2 infection. Study-level information: The authors sequenced bulk RNA from unsorted whole blood, leaving chains unpaired.

The ends were cut back, 0 bases at V and 7 bases at J, with 14 bases in the middle. CDR1 is MGHRA and CDR2 is YSYEKL in the germline V gene. This CDR3 spans 15 amino acids. This clonotype was seen many times. TCRdb re-analysed the 5' RACE reads in MiXCR, keeping a single row per CDR3 protein. The sample has about 48,000 distinct CDR3 sequences, about 9.8% seen once; the top ten hold about 7.7%. The rearrangement links TRBV4-1 to TRBJ2-3; D is uncertain. The receptor comes from an adult who was a healthcare worker with PCR-confirmed SARS-CoV-2 infection or an uninfected control (not recorded which). Sequences were obtained from whole blood. The CDR3 nucleotides are TGCGCCAGCAGCCAAGATTGGCTCGCGAGCAATACGCAGTATTTT. Translating it yields CASSQDWLASNTQYF.